These 27 T cell receptor beta chains were all obtained from the same sample, sequenced in a study of blood T cell repertoires in COVID-19. TCRdb's table, derived via immunoSEQ multiplex PCR, lists solely in-frame clones and lacks some. Among roughly 300,000 clones listed, roughly 79% were seen once. The sequencing sample was made of peripheral blood. The receptors were sampled from an older woman with active or convalescent COVID-19.

This clone came up once. V is TRBV20-1 and J is TRBJ2-5, with a tentative D call TRBD1 (6 bases). The CDR3 is made up of 12 amino acids. Germline V lookup: CDR1 DFQATT, CDR2 SNEGSKA (reference sequence). With 3 bases removed from V and 5 bases from J, the gap between germline ends came to 10 bases. The CDR3 DNA sequence: TGCAGTGCTAGTACAGGGCTGGAGACCCAGTACTTC. It yields the protein CSASTGLETQYF.

The gene calls are TRBV7-3 and TRBJ2-1; 9 positions match TRBD2. The V and J ends lost 4 bases and 4 bases, in that order; junction bases with no gene match: 5. The germline gives CDR1 SGHTA, CDR2 FQGTGA. The CDR3 is 15 residues long. The CDR3, as DNA: TGTGCCAGCAGCTCGCAGCGGGGGGCGTACAATGAGCAGTTCTTC. This sequence encodes CASSSQRGAYNEQFF.

The chain has TRBV9 and TRBJ2-2, with 8 positions matching TRBD2. Germline V CDR1 and CDR2: SGDLS, YYNGEE. The CDR3 covers 20 residues. V was pared by 5 bases and J by 4 bases, with 22 bases of the junction left unmatched. CDR3 residues: CASSHPSRDIRRGGTGELFF. CDR3 sequence (DNA): TGTGCCAGCAGTCACCCGTCCCGGGACATCCGTCGGGGGGGCACCGGGGAGCTGTTTTTT.

The V call is TRBV13, the J call TRBJ2-3; D remains unclear. The germline CDR1 and CDR2 sequences are PRHDT and FYEKMQ (reference sequence). The CDR3 spans 13 residues. V dropped 5 bases and J dropped 7 bases, with 13 bases sitting between them. CDR3 in amino acids: CASSPPTQNTQYF. Here the CDR3 DNA reads TGTGCCAGCAGCCCCCCGACTCAGAATACGCAGTATTTT. Supplemented by reference TRBV13 and TRBJ2-3, the full variable domain reads AAGVIQSPRHLIKEKRETATLKCYPIPRHDTVYWYQQGPGQDPQFLISFYEKMQSDKGSIPDRFSAQQFSDYHSELNMSSLELGDSALYFCASSPPTQNTQYFGPGTRLTVL.

As concerns this clone: At one end the junction does not follow the germline gene, possibly because of a read error. This sequence joins TRBV6-2 or TRBV6-3 and TRBJ1-2; TRBD1 agrees at 8 bases. The CDR3 length is 16 residues. CDR1 and CDR2 (germline): MNHEY, SVGEGT. The CDR3 region is CAGSDRGASRVYGYTF. CDR3 in DNA: TGTGCCGGCAGTGACAGGGGAGCTAGCAGGGTCTATGGCTACACCTTC.

The chain employs TRBV4-2 and TRBJ2-5; 7 nucleotides match TRBD2. CDR1 is LGHNA and CDR2 is YNFKEQ in the germline V gene. The CDR3 totals 17 residues. The V gene end was trimmed by 1 base and the J gene end by 4 bases; junction bases not matched to a gene: 12. CDR3 DNA: TGTGCCAGCAGCCAAGGTTTTGGCGGGGGTAGGGGAGAGACCCAGTACTTC. This gives the protein CASSQGFGGGRGETQYF.

J is TRBJ2-3 and V is TRBV7-2; 9 positions match TRBD2. The V gene end was trimmed by 4 bases and the J gene end by 1 base; junction bases not matched to a gene: 3. CDR1 is SGHTA and CDR2 is FQGNSA in the germline V gene. The CDR3 contains 15 residues. CDR3 nucleotides: TGTGCCAGCAGCTCCATAGCGGGGGGCACAGATACGCAGTATTTT. Its protein is CASSSIAGGTDTQYF. The entire variable domain, with the rest obtained from reference TRBV7-2 and TRBJ2-3, is as follows: GAGVSQSPSNKVTEKGKDVELRCDPISGHTALYWYRQSLGQGLEFLIYFQGNSAPDKSGLPSDRFSAERTGGSVSTLTIQRTQQEDSAVYLCASSSIAGGTDTQYFGPGTRLTVL.

The chain uses TRBV6-6 and TRBJ1-1; D is perhaps TRBD1 (6 bases). Trimming removed 1 base at V and 1 base at J, with 10 bases between. The CDR3 contains 15 residues. Germline values: CDR1 MNHNY, CDR2 SVGAGI (reference sequence). CDR3 sequence: CASSYLLQGNTEAFF. CDR3 DNA: TGTGCCAGCAGTTACTTATTACAGGGGAACACTGAAGCTTTCTTT.

The sample holds a few counts of this clone. The DNA is omitted, as the CDR3 cannot be located on it reliably, and the CDR3 follows TCRdb's listing. This chain uses TRBV27 with TRBJ1-2. The CDR3 has 15 amino acids, counting both end residues. Per germline, CDR1 MNHEY and CDR2 SMNVEV (reference sequence). CDR3 region: CASSFAGGAGVLGTF.

V is TRBV5-4 and J is TRBJ2-1; 7 nucleotides align to TRBD1. V shed 2 bases, J shed 0 bases, and the junction held 2 bases outside the gene matches. Germline V lookup: CDR1 SGHNT, CDR2 YYREEE (reference sequence). The CDR3 length is 15 residues. The CDR3 sequence is CASSFNRGSYNEQFF. The CDR3 coding sequence is TGTGCCAGCAGCTTCAACAGGGGCTCCTACAATGAGCAGTTCTTC.

V gene TRBV19 combines with J gene TRBJ2-3; 12 nucleotides agree with TRBD2. Germline CDR1 and CDR2: LNHDA and SQIVND (reference sequence). The CDR3 totals 18 residues. V lost 7 bases to trimming and J lost 2 bases; unmatched junction nucleotides: 13. The CDR3 sequence: CASKTSGGPAKFTDTQYF. For the CDR3, the DNA is TGTGCCAGTAAGACTAGCGGGGGACCCGCTAAATTCACAGATACGCAGTATTTT.

V gene TRBV6-4 combines with J gene TRBJ2-3, with D perhaps TRBD2 (7 bases). CDR1 is MRHNA and CDR2 is SNTAGT in the germline V gene. V was cut by 2 bases and J by 8 bases, with 17 bases left in between. The CDR3 contains 15 residues. As DNA, the CDR3 is TGTGCCAGCAGTGACGCGGGGGCCCCCGGGGCTACGCAGTATTTT. Translation gives CASSDAGAPGATQYF.

The chain links TRBV7-2 to TRBJ1-6; no clear D gene. Germline lookup yields CDR1 SGHTA and CDR2 FQGNSA. CDR3 length: 13 amino acids. The V and J ends lost 3 bases and 9 bases respectively, with 9 bases between them. CDR3 region: CASSLDSFSPLHF. In DNA, the CDR3 is TGTGCCAGCAGCTTGGACTCTTTTTCACCCCTCCACTTT.

The chain has TRBV5-5 and TRBJ2-7, with 7 bases aligning to TRBD1. Losses at the gene ends were 3 bases for V and 2 bases for J; bases not matched to a gene: 11. CDR1 and CDR2 (germline): SGHKS, YYEKEE (reference sequence). CDR3 length: 16 residues. The CDR3 sequence: CASSSWKTTGTYEQYF. The CDR3 DNA sequence: TGTGCCAGCAGCTCTTGGAAGACGACAGGGACCTACGAGCAGTACTTC.

J is TRBJ2-2 and V is TRBV27; 9 nucleotides align to TRBD1. The ends lost 5 bases at V and 4 bases at J; junction bases unmatched: 5. The CDR3 consists of 15 residues. The V gene's germline CDR1 is MNHEY and CDR2 SMNVEV (reference sequence). The CDR3 bases are TGTGCCAGCAGTCCCCGGGACAGGGCCACCGGGGAGCTGTTTTTT. This codes for CASSPRDRATGELFF.

J is TRBJ2-1 and V is TRBV5-8; TRBD2 might be the D (5 bases). CDR1 SGHTS and CDR2 YDEGEE come from the germline V gene. CDR3 length: 13 amino acids. Deletions cut 3 bases from V and 7 bases from J, with 11 bases between. The CDR3 DNA reads as TGTGCCAGCAGCTCGACAATAGCGAATGAGCAGTTCTTC. Translated, it gives CASSSTIANEQFF.

The genes are TRBV19 and TRBJ1-2; D may be TRBD1 (5 bases). This CDR3 region has 13 residues. Trimming took off 9 bases at V and 8 bases at J, with 19 bases between the two ends. Germline values: CDR1 LNHDA, CDR2 SQIVND (reference sequence). The CDR3 protein is CASRPRQLTGYTF. The CDR3 coding sequence is TGTGCCAGCCGCCCCCGACAGCTTACGGGCTACACCTTC.

The V and J genes are TRBV27 and TRBJ1-4; possibly TRBD1 for D (5 bases). The CDR3 consists of 17 residues. CDR1 and CDR2 from the germline V gene are MNHEY and SMNVEV (reference sequence). V shed 5 bases and J shed 6 bases, with 22 bases lying between them. CDR3 sequence: CASSPLGDPGSDEKLFF. Here the CDR3 DNA reads TGTGCCAGCAGTCCCCTGGGGGACCCCGGGAGCGATGAAAAACTGTTTTTT. Together with reference TRBV27 and TRBJ1-4, the CDR3 gives the full variable domain: EAQVTQNPRYLITVTGKKLTVTCSQNMNHEYMSWYRQDPGLGLRQIYYSMNVEVTDKGDVPEGYKVSRKEKRNFPLILESPSPNQTSLYFCASSPLGDPGSDEKLFFGSGTQLSVL.

The gene calls are TRBV19 and TRBJ2-2, with 9 bases fitting TRBD2. The CDR3 consists of 16 residues. Germline CDR1 LNHDA, CDR2 SQIVND (reference sequence). V shed 3 bases, J shed 5 bases, and the junction held 7 bases outside the gene matches. Here the CDR3 reads CASSIGAGGITGELFF. The CDR3 DNA follows: TGTGCCAGTAGTATTGGCGCGGGGGGGATTACCGGGGAGCTGTTTTTT.

This clone was detected a few times. The rearrangement joins TRBV11-2 to TRBJ1-2; 8 bases fit TRBD1. CDR1 and CDR2 (germline): SGHAT, FQNNGV. The V segment lost 2 bases and the J segment 4 bases; nucleotides outside the gene matches: 9. The CDR3 is made up of 16 amino acids. The CDR3 DNA reads TGTGCCAGCAGCTTACGGACAGGGTTGACCCTCTATGGCTACACCTTC. Translating gives CASSLRTGLTLYGYTF.

The chain recombines TRBV7-9 with TRBJ1-2; weak D call: TRBD1 (5 bases). The length of the CDR3 is 14 residues. Germline V gene data show CDR1 as SEHNR and CDR2 as FQNEAQ (reference sequence). Trimming shortened V by 3 bases and J by 4 bases, and 12 bases separated the two germline ends. CDR3 nucleotides: TGTGCCAGCAGCTTTACCAGGGAGGGCTATGGCTACACCTTC. Residues: CASSFTREGYGYTF.

This chain connects TRBV3-1 (or the pseudogene TRBV3-2) to TRBJ1-1; no definite D call. Germline V lookup: CDR1 LGHDT, CDR2 YNNKEL (reference sequence). The CDR3 covers 14 residues. The V end was cut by 0 bases, the J end by 2 bases, with 7 bases between. CDR3 DNA: TGTGCCAGCAGCCAAGAACTCGCTAACACTGAAGCTTTCTTT. The encoded protein is CASSQELANTEAFF.

The V call is TRBV5-5, the J call TRBJ1-5; D unresolved. V lost 2 bases, J lost 3 bases, and 6 bases lay in between. The CDR3 covers 13 residues. CDR1 and CDR2 from the germline V gene are SGHKS and YYEKEE (reference sequence). The CDR3 DNA follows: TGTGCCAGCAGCTTCCGGTTCAATCAGCCCCAGCATTTT. This sequence encodes CASSFRFNQPQHF.

The V and J genes are TRBV3-1 (or the pseudogene TRBV3-2) and TRBJ2-1; D is unresolved. The CDR3 length is 12 residues. V was shortened by 2 bases and J by 12 bases, with 11 bases between the two germline ends. Germline V gives CDR1 LGHDT, CDR2 YNNKEL (reference sequence). The CDR3 region is CASSQSPLVQFF. CDR3 sequence (DNA): TGTGCCAGCAGCCAAAGCCCGTTGGTGCAGTTCTTC.

The chain recombines TRBV7-9 with TRBJ1-1; D is ambiguous. The length of the CDR3 is 13 residues. V lost 3 bases and J 3 bases, leaving 8 bases between the germline ends. Germline V gene sequence: CDR1 SEHNR, CDR2 FQNEAQ (reference sequence). Written as DNA, the CDR3 is TGTGCCAGCAGCTTCTTGGCAGACACTGAAGCTTTCTTT. Protein: CASSFLADTEAFF. The complete variable domain, with remaining parts taken from reference TRBV7-9 and TRBJ1-1, reads DTGVSQNPRHKITKRGQNVTFRCDPISEHNRLYWYRQTLGQGPEFLTYFQNEAQLEKSRLLSDRFSAERPKGSFSTLEIQRTEQGDSAMYLCASSFLADTEAFFGQGTRLTVV.

The rearrangement links TRBV5-1 to TRBJ2-5; 9 positions match TRBD2. The CDR3 length is 14 residues. J was trimmed by 5 bases and V by 4 bases; bases with no gene match: 6. Per germline, CDR1 SGHRS and CDR2 YFSETQ. CDR3 in amino acids: CASSGRGGPETQYF. Written as DNA, the CDR3 is TGCGCCAGCAGCGGGCGGGGGGGCCCGGAGACCCAGTACTTC. Combining the CDR3 with reference TRBV5-1 and TRBJ2-5 gives the whole variable domain KAGVTQTPRYLIKTRGQQVTLSCSPISGHRSVSWYQQTPGQGLQFLFEYFSETQRNKGNFPGRFSGRQFSNSRSEMNVSTLELGDSALYLCASSGRGGPETQYFGPGTRLLVL.

The chain has TRBV30 and TRBJ2-3; D may be TRBD1 (6 bases). V lost 2 bases to trimming and J lost 1 base, with 10 bases between them. Germline V gene lookup returns CDR1 GTSNPN and CDR2 SVGIG (reference sequence). CDR3 size: 14 residues. The CDR3 DNA reads TGTGCCTGGAGTAAGGGGGTCGGCACAGATACGCAGTATTTT. The encoded protein is CAWSKGVGTDTQYF.